This TCR beta chain stems from a study of T cells in localized non-small cell lung cancer. Study-level findings and limits: Adjacent lung was found to contain a median approximately 50 of the top 100 tumor clones. Exceeding tumor, uninvolved adjacent lung had the highest T cell clonality. Owing to sequencing of a solitary tumor region, heterogeneity cannot be discounted.

The germline gives CDR1 SNHLY, CDR2 FYNNEI. Between the trimmed V and J ends, which lost 8 bases and 0 bases, there was a span of 11 bases. CDR3 size: 14 residues. Concerning this clone: Antigen specificity is unknown.

Sequencing was performed with immunoSEQ multiplex PCR; in TCRdb, only in-frame clones are kept and a portion is missing. The data show 15,000 or so clones, roughly nine tenths seen once. Material: peripheral blood mononuclear cells, obtained before any cancer treatment. The gene calls are TRBV2 and TRBJ1-5; D may be TRBD1 (5 bases). This TCR derives from a man aged 40 to 75 with stage III lung adenocarcinoma. The CDR3 DNA is TGTGCCAGCCAGGGAGCGTATAGCAATCAGCCCCAGCATTTT. It yields the protein CASQGAYSNQPQHF.